The table lists the clone carrying this T cell receptor beta chain with many counts. As yet, its antigen is unknown. The authors ran a second PCR of about 7 to 11 cycles using a sample-barcoded 5' primer and a J-beta primer mix. TCRdb used MiXCR to reprocess the 5' RACE reads, holding one entry per CDR3 protein. The repertoire consists of 730,000 or so distinct CDR3 sequences, with about 43% occurring once and the leading ten covering about 30%. Per sample, no less than 5 micrograms of total RNA were extracted. The record originates from a study of blood T cells in healthy people across ages. Study-wide results and caveats: Leaving the PBMCs unsorted stopped any conclusive comparison of naive versus antigen-experienced cells.

The sequence was obtained from a man of 80 years or more in good health. The specimen was blood.

The DNA for the CDR3 is TGTGCCAGCAGCACGGGACAGGGAAGCTACGAGCAGTACTTC. Translation: CASSTGQGSYEQYF. This chain uses TRBV5-5 with TRBJ2-7; the match to TRBD1 covers 9 bases. Trimming at V came to 4 bases and at J to 3 bases, leaving 5 bases not matched to a gene. The germline V gene encodes CDR1 SGHKS and CDR2 YYEKEE (reference sequence). CDR3 length: 14 residues.